This T cell receptor (beta chain) was retrieved from a study of blood T cell repertoires in COVID-19. Overall study context: Samples representing acute and convalescent COVID-19 were sourced from the United States, Italy and Spain.

In the source study's methods: Nucleated cell number was recorded as an estimate derived from reference gene primer amplification. Measured with immunoSEQ multiplex PCR; TCRdb has only the in-frame clones, and not every one. That table furnishes V, J and clone size, whereas the DNA furnished D and trimming. The data show approximately 99,000 clones, about two thirds seen once. Deletions cut 10 bases from V and 5 bases from J, with 17 bases between. This CDR3 has 13 amino acids. Per germline, CDR1 MNHEY and CDR2 SVGAGI. This clone was picked up a small number of times. V usage is TRBV6-5 and J usage is TRBJ2-5; tentatively, D is TRBD1 (6 bases). Input material: peripheral blood. The origin of this receptor is a woman in her thirties or forties with acute or convalescent COVID-19. The chain's CDR3 is CATLDSFRETQYF. The CDR3 coding sequence is TGTGCCACACTGGACAGTTTTAGGGAGACCCAGTACTTC.